What follows is one T cell receptor beta chain and its context. Its cognate antigen has yet to be identified. The record has no base qualities; no much larger clone is one base away. This specimen's treatment or condition label, interpreted: approximately 10-day PBMC culture with coronavirus spike peptide pools or control peptides (ViraFEST assay). The study used the ViraFEST assay, which expanded antigen-specific T cells with peptide pools and then identified expanded clonotypes by TCR sequencing. The convalescent patients' positive SARS-CoV-2 PCR tests were from March to December 2020, which was before the Alpha, Beta and Delta variants emerged in the United States. PBMCs were cultured at about 2 million per well in IMDM supplemented with around 5% human AB serum and around 10 IU/ml IL-2, with approximately 9.2 ug/ml peptide pools added. On days 3 and 7, half of the culture medium was replaced with fresh IL-2-containing medium. After roughly 11 days of culture, CD4+ T cells were isolated by negative selection with the EasySep CD4+ T cell isolation kit. Ficoll-Paque Plus gradient centrifugation was used to isolate PBMCs from whole blood, and the isolated PBMCs were then either used fresh or cryopreserved at -140C. Triplicate wells were generally used for each culture condition.

Including the terminal cysteine and phenylalanine, the CDR3 comprises 16 residues. The sequence is cut down to CDR3 DNA, 48 bases in frame from base 1. V is shortened by 2 bases, J by 0 bases, and the region joining them spans 13 bases. The library was built by means of PCR. At the Johns Hopkins FTIC core, DNA from the cultured CD4+ T cells underwent TCR sequencing with the Oncomine TCR Beta short-read assay. Genomic DNA was extracted from the cultured CD4+ T cells with the QIAamp micro DNA kit. Oncomine TCR Beta libraries made from cultured CD4+ T cells were pooled using unique dual indexes and sequenced on an Illumina iSeq 100. In the source study's methods: Non-productive sequences were filtered out, and CDR3s that did not start with C, did not end with F or W, or were shorter than 7 amino acids were discarded. The MANAFEST web application was used to identify antigen-specific clonotypes by comparing peptide-stimulated wells against reference wells and other culture wells. An FDR below 0.05, an odds ratio above 5, and a productive frequency above 0.1% in at least two of three replicate wells were required for clones to be considered positive. Cross-reactive clonotypes were defined as significantly expanded in both SARS-CoV-2 spike wells and at least one common cold coronavirus spike condition. Similarity between CDR3 sequences was evaluated in R version 3.6.1 using Levenshtein distances (stringdist) and unrooted phylogenetic trees (ape). TCRdb reprocessed the public reads (quality trimming at Q25 with fastp, clone calling with MiXCR) and kept in-frame beta chains. Rows are combined by CDR3 protein, so each entry shows the most common genes and DNA. The V and J calls here are based on TCRdb, not the publication. The sample contains more than 9,000 distinct CDR3 sequences, almost 60% of them found a single time. The top ten constitute 15% to 20% of the sample.

These data originate in a study of vaccination and CD4 T cells after COVID-19 (dated by TCRdb to 2021 to 2024). Background on the whole study: Convalescent patients had a positive SARS-CoV-2 result on nasal swab PCR, and of these patients, fewer than ten had mild disease and one had severe disease. Post-vaccine blood samples were taken a median of around 77 days after the second vaccine dose, with a range of 14 to 241 days. The convalescent cohort comprised six males and four females, including two Hispanic individuals, seven Caucasians, two Asians and one multiracial person. The spike-specific CD4+ TCR repertoire was compared before and after mRNA vaccination in over nine COVID-19 convalescent patients and a handful of infection-naive healthy vaccine recipients. Two doses of either the Pfizer-BioNTech BNT162b2 vaccine (n=8) or the Moderna mRNA-1273 vaccine (n=2) were administered to participants. Post-COVID blood samples were collected from convalescent patients a median of about 92 days after diagnosis, with a range of about 30 to 161 days. Control cultures used a CEFX viral epitope pool as positive control, an HIV-1 Nef peptide pool as negative control, or no peptide. Overlapping spike peptide pools from SARS-CoV-2 and from the common cold coronaviruses HCoV-NL63, HCoV-OC43 and HCoV-229E were used as culture stimuli. What the study reported, not specific to this receptor: Among the post-vaccine SARS-CoV-2-reactive clones in convalescent patients, a median approximately 90% showed up only after vaccination, which suggests vaccine-specific priming. Of the vaccine-specific clones found in convalescent patients, nearly all (304 of 307) were mono-reactive for SARS-CoV-2 spike instead of being cross-reactive with common cold coronaviruses. The study included relatively few convalescent patients and did not analyze early timepoints after natural infection. The median number of SARS-CoV-2-reactive clonotypes rose from 20 to 25 after infection to 38 after vaccination, but the change was not significant.

The material sequenced was CD4+ T cells from blood, cultured in vitro. The chain is made from TRBV12-3 or TRBV12-4 and TRBJ1-2, and the D gene may be TRBD1, 5 bases matching. The source of this sequence is a human donor who had recovered from COVID-19. The CDR3 protein: CASSLIGGKTNYGYTF. The DNA is TGTGCCAGCAGTTTAATCGGGGGGAAGACTAACTATGGCTACACCTTC.